This TCR beta chain comes out of a study of blood T cell repertoires in COVID-19. Study at large: Samples of COVID-19 (acute and convalescent) were obtained from the United States, Italy and Spain. PBMCs, B-cell-depleted T cells, or T cells provided the cDNA or gDNA that made up the material.

Original methodology: By means of reference gene primer amplification, nucleated cell counts were estimated. The table came from immunoSEQ multiplex PCR; TCRdb's copy has only in-frame clones and leaves some out. The DNA gave D and trimming, while V, J and clone size come from that table. The sample records about 280,000 clones, 88% being singletons. Trimming cost V 3 bases and J 0 bases, with 22 bases left between them. The CDR3 totals 19 residues. Germline V CDR1 and CDR2: MNHEY, SVGEGT. The sample comprised peripheral blood. The chain is built from TRBV6-2 or TRBV6-3 and TRBJ2-3; possible D gene TRBD2, 6 bases. This TCR was recovered from a man between 18 and 29 years old with active or convalescent COVID-19. CDR3 sequence (DNA): TGTGCCAGCAGTTATTCCCCAGGCGCGGCGGGGCGTAGCACAGATACGCAGTATTTT. It encodes CASSYSPGAAGRSTDTQYF.